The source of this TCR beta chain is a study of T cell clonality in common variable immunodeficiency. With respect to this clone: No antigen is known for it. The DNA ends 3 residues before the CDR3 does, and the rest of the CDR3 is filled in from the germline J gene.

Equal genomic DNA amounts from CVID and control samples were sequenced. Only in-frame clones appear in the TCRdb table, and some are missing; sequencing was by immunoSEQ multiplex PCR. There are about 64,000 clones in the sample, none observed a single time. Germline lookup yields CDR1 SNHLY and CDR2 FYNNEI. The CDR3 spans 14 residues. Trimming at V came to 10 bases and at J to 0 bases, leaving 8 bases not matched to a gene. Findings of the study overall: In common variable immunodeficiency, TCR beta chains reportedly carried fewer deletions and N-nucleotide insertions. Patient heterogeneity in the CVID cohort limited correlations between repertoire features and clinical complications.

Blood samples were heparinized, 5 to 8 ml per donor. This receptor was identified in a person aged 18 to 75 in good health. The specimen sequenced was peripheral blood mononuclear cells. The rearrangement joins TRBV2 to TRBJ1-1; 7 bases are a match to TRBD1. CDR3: CATRDSSMNTEAFF. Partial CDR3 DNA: TGTGCCACCCGGGACAGCTCCATGAACACTGAA.